This T cell receptor (beta chain) was recorded in a study of shared clonotypes between healthy human individuals. Produced via immunoSEQ multiplex PCR; TCRdb's table is partial and in-frame only. The table has 700,000 to 950,000 clones, approximately 96% seen once. This CDR3 contains 14 residues. Germline V gene data show CDR1 as SGHNT and CDR2 as YYREEE (reference sequence). V lost 1 base and J lost 2, with 10 bases in between. Naive CD8 cells comprised CD45RO-negative, CCR7-positively selected cells, excluding terminally differentiated effector memory CD45RA+ cells. The chain combines TRBV5-4 with TRBJ2-7; no clear D gene. This sequence originates from a man in his thirties or forties in good health. What was sequenced was naive CD8+ T cells sorted from blood. CDR3 amino acids: CASSLLERTYEQYF. CDR3 DNA: TGTGCCAGCAGCTTGTTGGAGAGGACCTACGAGCAGTACTTC.